Below, 4 T cell receptor beta chains from the same sample are listed, as sequenced in a study of blood T cell repertoires in COVID-19. Assay: immunoSEQ multiplex PCR; the TCRdb copy retains only in-frame clones and omits some. In the table there are about half a million clones, approximately 83% of which are singletons. The sequencing input was peripheral blood. The origin of the receptors is a human donor in a cohort sampled during active COVID-19.

The chain joins TRBV27 to TRBJ2-5, with 10 bases identical to TRBD2. Germline lookup yields CDR1 MNHEY and CDR2 SMNVEV (reference sequence). The V segment lost 4 bases and the J segment 3 bases; nucleotides outside the gene matches: 2. The length of the CDR3 is 14 residues. The CDR3 here is CASSYLAGEETQYF. The CDR3 nucleotides are TGTGCCAGCAGTTATCTAGCGGGAGAAGAGACCCAGTACTTC.

The CDR3 is CASSPLGVDTGELFF. The CDR3 coding sequence is TGTGCCAGCTCACCATTAGGGGTCGACACCGGGGAGCTGTTTTTT. The genes are TRBV18 and TRBJ2-2, with TRBD1 as a possible D gene (5 bases). V dropped 2 bases and J dropped 3 bases, with 10 bases sitting between them. This CDR3 has 15 residues. Germline values: CDR1 KGHSH, CDR2 LQKENI.

The chain combines TRBV6-5 with TRBJ2-5; 9 bases align to TRBD1. The V and J ends lost 4 bases and 3 bases, in that order; junction bases with no gene match: 3. Germline CDR1 is MNHEY and CDR2 is SVGAGI. The CDR3 loop spans 14 amino acids. The CDR3: CASSLQGAKETQYF. The CDR3 DNA reads as TGTGCCAGCAGTTTACAGGGGGCAAAAGAGACCCAGTACTTC.

This chain joins TRBV30 and TRBJ2-1; 11 bases are a match to TRBD2. Germline CDR1 reads GTSNPN; CDR2 reads SVGIG (reference sequence). The CDR3 contains 15 residues. With 1 base clipped from V and 8 bases from J, the junction kept 7 bases outside the gene matches. The CDR3: CAWSELAGDRDEQFF. As DNA, the CDR3 is TGTGCCTGGAGTGAACTAGCGGGAGATAGGGATGAGCAGTTCTTC.